These T cell receptor beta chains were read from a single sample in a study of Graves' ophthalmopathy and Graves' hyperthyroidism. TCRdb ran MiXCR on the multiplex PCR reads and lists one entry per CDR3 protein. The sample shows hundreds of thousands of distinct CDR3 sequences, approximately 39% of them seen only once. Sequencing input: peripheral blood. The origin of the receptors is an adult man with Graves' ophthalmopathy. The CDR3 runs from the conserved cysteine through the conserved F or W. D genes are given only for firm matches. Size is stated for part of the rows, as once, few or many counts, or as a class when the clone is expanded.

clone_size	v_call	cdr3_length	j_call	d_call	cdr3_aa	cdr3_nt
few	TRBV7-2	14	TRBJ2-2	NA	CASSLLRKPGELFF	TGTGCCAGCAGCTTACTAAGGAAACCCGGGGAGCTGTTTTTT
many	TRBV7-9	15	TRBJ2-2	NA	CASSSPQGKAGELFF	TGTGCCAGCAGCTCGCCCCAGGGGAAGGCCGGGGAGCTGTTTTTT
NA	TRBV27	11	TRBJ2-7	NA	CASSSAHEQYF	TGTGCCAGCAGTTCTGCTCACGAGCAGTACTTC
NA	TRBV7-9	14	TRBJ1-3	NA	CASSLAAVGYTIYF	TGTGCCAGCAGCTTAGCGGCCGTTGGCTACACCATATATTTT
NA	TRBV2	15	TRBJ1-2	NA	CASSTGTSSNYGYTF	TGTGCCAGCAGTACCGGGACATCCTCTAACTATGGCTACACCTTC
NA	TRBV7-2	12	TRBJ1-6	NA	CASSTLAGSLHF	TGTGCCAGCAGCACCTTAGCGGGGTCCCTCCACTTT
many	TRBV6-1	16	TRBJ2-7	TRBD1	CASSAYHGQGAYEQYF	TGTGCCAGCAGTGCTTACCATGGGCAGGGGGCCTACGAGCAGTACTTC
NA	TRBV5-1	19	TRBJ1-4	NA	CASSFRHNTESTTNEKLFF	TGCGCCAGCAGCTTCAGACACAATACAGAGTCCACAACTAATGAAAAACTGTTTTTT
few	TRBV20-1	14	TRBJ2-5	NA	CSARMAANQETQYF	TGCAGTGCTAGAATGGCAGCGAACCAAGAGACCCAGTACTTC
once	TRBV24-1	20	TRBJ2-2	TRBD2	CATSDFASLVLAGHTGELFF	TGTGCCACCAGTGATTTTGCCAGCTTGGTCCTAGCGGGGCACACCGGGGAGCTGTTTTTT
NA	TRBV20-1	16	TRBJ1-3	NA	CSARSPGSTLGNTIYF	TGCAGTGCTAGATCCCCAGGATCGACCTTAGGAAACACCATATATTTT
NA	TRBV9	16	TRBJ2-5	TRBD2	CASSVDPSGRGETQYF	TGTGCCAGCAGCGTAGATCCCTCCGGGAGGGGGGAGACCCAGTACTTC
NA	TRBV10-3	16	TRBJ2-1	TRBD2	CAISEMTSGNYNEQFF	TGTGCCATCAGTGAGATGACTAGCGGGAATTACAATGAGCAGTTCTTC
few	TRBV7-8	18	TRBJ1-4	NA	CASSTRGSGLRENEKLFF	TGTGCCAGCAGCACAAGGGGTTCGGGACTCCGCGAAAATGAAAAACTGTTTTTT
many	TRBV7-3	16	TRBJ2-5	TRBD2	CASSPGTSGIGETQYF	TGTGCCAGCAGCCCCGGGACTAGCGGGATAGGAGAGACCCAGTACTTC
few	TRBV7-9	16	TRBJ1-6	TRBD1	CASSPQGALPNSPLHF	TGTGCCAGCAGTCCACAGGGGGCGCTCCCGAATTCACCCCTCCACTTT
NA	TRBV12-3/TRBV12-4	13	TRBJ2-2	NA	CASAPQGAGELFF	TGTGCCAGCGCACCCCAGGGAGCCGGGGAGCTGTTTTTT
many	TRBV6-4	13	TRBJ2-5	NA	CAGRDGTQETQYF	TGTGCCGGGCGGGACGGAACACAAGAGACCCAGTACTTC
NA	TRBV10-3	13	TRBJ1-2	TRBD1	CAISDTGARGYTF	TGTGCCATCAGTGATACAGGGGCGCGTGGCTACACCTTC
NA	TRBV25-1	16	TRBJ1-4	TRBD1	CASSEYHRGVDEKLFF	TGTGCCAGCAGTGAATACCACAGGGGAGTTGATGAAAAACTGTTTTTT
NA	TRBV25-1	13	TRBJ1-1	TRBD1	CATRDSLNTEAFF	TGTGCCACCCGGGACAGCTTGAACACTGAAGCTTTCTTT
once	TRBV7-9	16	TRBJ2-7	TRBD2	CASSFRSGGASDTQYF	TGTGCCAGCAGCTTTCGAAGCGGGGGGGCCTCAGATACGCAGTACTTC
many	TRBV19	12	TRBJ1-1	NA	CASKGVNTEAFF	TGTGCCAGTAAAGGGGTGAACACTGAAGCTTTCTTT
NA	TRBV6-5	11	TRBJ1-4	TRBD1	CASSRTGGLFF	TGTGCCAGCAGCCGGACAGGGGGACTGTTTTTT
NA	TRBV7-6	12	TRBJ1-3	NA	CASSNGRNTIYF	TGTGCCAGCAGCAATGGACGGAACACCATATATTTT
NA	TRBV11-1	17	TRBJ1-4	NA	CASSPVSSGTLNEKLFF	TGTGCCAGCTCACCGGTCTCTAGCGGGACACTGAATGAAAAACTGTTTTTT
many	TRBV9	14	TRBJ2-7	TRBD1	CASSQVGQVDEQYF	TGTGCCAGCAGCCAAGTTGGACAGGTAGACGAGCAGTACTTC
once	TRBV7-9	13	TRBJ1-2	TRBD1	CASSFRDRGGYTF	TGTGCCAGCAGCTTCCGGGACAGGGGTGGCTACACCTTC
many	TRBV11-2	14	TRBJ1-1	NA	CASSLDVGSTEAFF	TGTGCCAGCAGCTTAGATGTGGGGAGCACTGAAGCTTTCTTT
NA	TRBV29-1	12	TRBJ1-2	NA	CSVLDLPYGYTF	TGCAGCGTCCTCGATCTTCCCTATGGCTACACCTTC
NA	TRBV4-3	15	TRBJ1-6	TRBD1	CASSQGGGSGSPLHF	TGCGCCAGCAGCCAAGGAGGGGGCTCGGGTTCACCCCTCCACTTT
NA	TRBV2	16	TRBJ2-2	TRBD1	CASSWVDRADTGELFF	TGTGCCAGCAGTTGGGTCGACAGGGCGGACACCGGGGAGCTGTTTTTT
NA	TRBV12-3/TRBV12-4	13	TRBJ1-5	NA	CASSWGSRQPQHF	TGTGCCAGCAGTTGGGGGTCCCGCCAGCCCCAGCATTTT
many	TRBV7-2	16	TRBJ1-5	NA	CASSLSVGAGSEPQHF	TGTGCCAGCAGCTTATCCGTAGGGGCGGGATCGGAGCCCCAGCATTTT
once	TRBV20-1	13	TRBJ1-4	NA	CSARDLTNEKLFF	TGCAGTGCAAGGGACCTGACTAATGAAAAACTGTTTTTT
NA	TRBV6-5	15	TRBJ2-7	NA	CASSYEAPGSYEQYF	TGTGCCAGCAGTTACGAGGCCCCCGGCTCCTACGAGCAGTACTTC
NA	TRBV7-9	17	TRBJ2-7	NA	CASSLVARDGRSYEQYF	TGTGCCAGCAGCTTAGTGGCCCGGGACGGACGCTCCTACGAGCAGTACTTC
many	TRBV12-3/TRBV12-4	13	TRBJ1-2	TRBD1	CASSYGTGIGYTF	TGTGCCAGCAGTTACGGGACAGGGATTGGCTACACCTTC
once	TRBV7-9	17	TRBJ2-7	NA	CASSLLGVGSFSYEQYF	TGTGCCAGCAGCTTGTTGGGGGTGGGCAGTTTTTCCTACGAGCAGTACTTC
many	TRBV5-1	14	TRBJ1-4	NA	CASSLAQPNEKLFF	TGCGCCAGCAGCTTGGCACAACCAAATGAAAAACTGTTTTTT
many	TRBV2	15	TRBJ2-6	NA	CASSGRHSGANVLTF	TGTGCCAGCAGTGGACGGCACTCTGGGGCCAACGTCCTGACTTTC
NA	TRBV5-1	14	TRBJ2-7	NA	CASSSEGPSYEQYF	TGCGCCAGCAGCTCGGAGGGGCCCTCCTACGAGCAGTACTTC
many	TRBV6-6	15	TRBJ1-1	NA	CASSPDRRMNTEAFF	TGTGCCAGCAGCCCGGACCGTCGCATGAACACTGAAGCTTTCTTT
few	TRBV5-4	15	TRBJ2-7	TRBD1	CASSLEGAVGYEQYF	TGTGCCAGCAGCTTGGAGGGGGCTGTGGGCTACGAGCAGTACTTC
few	TRBV7-9	20	TRBJ2-2	TRBD2	CASRTPGLAGVPTHTGELFF	TGTGCCAGCAGGACCCCGGGACTAGCGGGAGTTCCCACTCACACCGGGGAGCTGTTTTTT
NA	TRBV29-1	12	TRBJ1-2	NA	CSVARGGYGYTF	TGCAGCGTTGCTAGGGGCGGCTATGGCTACACCTTC
many	TRBV13	12	TRBJ2-7	NA	CASSLWGREQYF	TGTGCCAGCAGCCTCTGGGGGCGCGAGCAGTACTTC
few	TRBV4-1	15	TRBJ1-1	NA	CASSHMAGVRTEAFF	TGCGCCAGCAGCCACATGGCAGGGGTGCGGACTGAAGCTTTCTTT
many	TRBV12-3/TRBV12-4	15	TRBJ2-5	TRBD1	CASSYWTGGGETQYF	TGTGCCAGCAGTTATTGGACAGGGGGTGGAGAGACCCAGTACTTC
NA	TRBV9	16	TRBJ1-4	NA	CASSVGVGETNERLFF	TGTGCCAGCAGCGTAGGAGTAGGGGAAACTAATGAAAGACTGTTTTTT
many	TRBV12-3/TRBV12-4	15	TRBJ2-6	NA	CASSLRASGANVLTF	TGTGCCAGCAGCCTCAGGGCCTCTGGGGCCAACGTCCTGACTTTC
few	TRBV6-1	14	TRBJ2-7	NA	CASSEAGPSYEQYF	TGTGCCAGCAGTGAAGCAGGACCCTCCTACGAGCAGTACTTC
NA	TRBV7-9	14	TRBJ1-5	NA	CASNRAASNQPQHF	TGTGCCAGCAATAGGGCGGCCTCAAATCAGCCCCAGCATTTT
NA	TRBV25-1	15	TRBJ2-5	TRBD2	CASSVLRGGRETQYF	TGTGCCAGCAGTGTGCTCCGGGGGGGCCGGGAGACCCAGTACTTC
NA	TRBV25-1	11	TRBJ1-6	TRBD1	CARQGGSPLHF	TGTGCTAGACAGGGAGGTTCACCCCTCCACTTT
many	TRBV6-5	15	TRBJ2-7	NA	CASSTLGGGHYEQYF	TGTGCCAGCAGTACATTAGGGGGAGGCCACTACGAGCAGTACTTC
many	TRBV25-1	15	TRBJ2-7	TRBD1	CASSGAGTGPYEQYF	TGTGCCAGCAGTGGAGCCGGGACAGGGCCCTACGAGCAGTACTTC
many	TRBV9	17	TRBJ1-2	TRBD1	CASSQDGAGTGDHGYTF	TGTGCCAGCAGCCAAGATGGCGCGGGGACAGGGGATCATGGCTACACCTTC
NA	TRBV7-3	18	TRBJ2-3	TRBD2	CASGPRWREGLGVDTQYF	TGTGCCAGCGGGCCCCGGTGGCGGGAGGGCCTTGGTGTGGATACGCAGTATTTT
many	TRBV25-1	16	TRBJ2-6	NA	CASAGHYGSGANVLTF	TGTGCCAGCGCCGGACACTACGGCTCTGGGGCCAACGTCCTGACTTTC